These T cell receptor beta chains were read from a single sample in a study of T cells after yellow fever vaccination. MiXCR, applied by TCRdb to the 5' RACE reads, yields one record per CDR3 protein. This repertoire shows some 100,000 distinct CDR3 sequences, more than 7.5% found once; its top ten account for approximately 17%. The sequencing here drew on CD8+ T cells not binding an NS4B(214-222) dextramer, sorted from PBMCs, taken less than 16 days after the first yellow fever vaccination. These receptors were obtained from a man aged 18 to 29 who received the YFV17D yellow fever vaccine. The CDR3 runs from the conserved cysteine through the conserved F or W.

v_call	j_call	cdr3_aa
TRBV6-5	TRBJ2-5	CASSLQGGETQYF
TRBV7-9	TRBJ1-1	CASSHRGGMNTEAFF
TRBV4-3	TRBJ1-1	CASSHTGRNTEAFF
TRBV10-3	TRBJ1-1	CAISETGRVNTEAFF
TRBV7-2	TRBJ2-1	CASSLADGNNEQFF
TRBV12-3/TRBV12-4	TRBJ1-6	CASGRGYDNSPLHF
TRBV7-2	TRBJ1-1	CASSPPGLVVRTEAFF
TRBV4-3	TRBJ1-2	CASSQDRYTVGGYTF
TRBV19	TRBJ1-2	CARTRPGYTF
TRBV29-1	TRBJ2-2	CSILYGELFF
TRBV3-1	TRBJ2-5	CASRTGLAPVVETQYF
TRBV12-3/TRBV12-4	TRBJ1-4	CASQKEKLFF
TRBV4-1	TRBJ1-5	CASSQRLFGNQPQHF
TRBV6-5	TRBJ1-5	CASSLGGAYSNQPQHF
TRBV6-2/TRBV6-3	TRBJ1-1	CASINRGRVTEAFF
TRBV4-3	TRBJ2-7	CASSQESGSSYEQYF
TRBV27	TRBJ1-5	CASGFGGSNQPQHF
TRBV6-5	TRBJ2-1	CASSSGVGVNEQFF
TRBV4-3	TRBJ2-7	CASSQDRQVQSPYEQYF
TRBV29-1	TRBJ2-1	CSVDGVEGSYNEQFF
TRBV24-1	TRBJ2-1	CATSLGGPYNEQFF
TRBV7-6	TRBJ1-1	CASSSTGVGFMNTEAFF
TRBV15	TRBJ2-1	CATSVRGDYNEQFF
TRBV14	TRBJ2-1	CASSQDLAGDYEQFF
TRBV6-2/TRBV6-3	TRBJ1-6	CASSYVEVGNSPLHF
TRBV4-1	TRBJ1-1	CASSQAGIRTEAFF
TRBV12-3/TRBV12-4	TRBJ2-3	CASGTLASTDTQYF
TRBV7-2	TRBJ1-2	CASSPGTDINGYTF
TRBV27	TRBJ2-5	CASQPGGLETQYF
TRBV7-7	TRBJ2-5	CASTDTGGETQYF
TRBV5-1	TRBJ2-7	CASSLTGNEQYF
TRBV29-1	TRBJ2-1	CSVERTSNYNEQFF
TRBV7-9	TRBJ1-2	CASSLAGAGWDGYTF
TRBV5-5	TRBJ1-6	CASSLLSGGYSYNSPLHF
TRBV12-3/TRBV12-4	TRBJ2-7	CASSLGGGAKEQYF
TRBV4-1	TRBJ2-3	CATSGRGGTDTQYF
TRBV4-3	TRBJ2-3	CASSPGAGVGTDTQYF
TRBV5-8	TRBJ1-5	CASSLRDSNQPQHF
TRBV11-2	TRBJ2-3	CARSLGVRTDTQYF
TRBV12-3/TRBV12-4	TRBJ2-5	CASSFDREETQYF
TRBV29-1	TRBJ2-7	CSVGTGNFYEQYF
TRBV9	TRBJ1-2	CASSVGGADGYTF
TRBV4-1	TRBJ1-6	CASSQAEGLSPLHF
TRBV3-1	TRBJ2-3	CASSQERTSERDTQYF
TRBV5-1	TRBJ2-3	CASSFRTLTDTQYF
TRBV2	TRBJ2-1	CASSEWVDTGYNEQFF
TRBV4-1	TRBJ1-1	CASSQVLTGTGGAFF
TRBV11-2	TRBJ2-1	CASSEDPDKYNEQFF
TRBV27	TRBJ1-2	CASTSFQGALRGYTF